A selection of T cell receptor beta chains follows, all from one sample in a study of cytomegalovirus exposure and HLA in healthy donors. TCRdb's copy holds only in-frame clones and misses some; the assay was immunoSEQ multiplex PCR. The sample contains about 190,000 clones, roughly four fifths of which appear only once. The specimen was PBMCs. All receptors come from a woman aged 25 to 39 in good health and CMV-seropositive. Each CDR3 is given with its conserved first and last residue.

TRBJ1-5,TRBV28,CASQGFNQPQHF
TRBJ2-1,TRBV6-5,CASSWADEQFF
TRBJ2-1,TRBV11-2,CASSSVPDEQFF
TRBJ2-1,TRBV11-2,CASSRTREAGQFF
TRBJ2-1,TRBV25-1,CASSDSGGENNEQFF
TRBJ1-2,TRBV2,CASKVRVSNYGYTF
TRBJ1-2,TRBV6-1,CASSEGVGGYGYTF
TRBJ1-2,TRBV27,CASSSLGANYGYTF
TRBJ2-3,TRBV27,CASSLSTQGDTQYF
TRBJ2-6,TRBV6-1,CASMGSSGANVLTF
TRBJ2-1,TRBV25-1,CASSGRGLAEGNEQFF
TRBJ2-1,TRBV5-1,CASSPRTSGSLPEQFF
TRBJ1-5,TRBV7-6,CASSPQGTGGDQPQHF
TRBJ2-3,TRBV5-1,CASSLVSGLTDTQYF
TRBJ1-5,TRBV19,CASSSQGARNQPQHF
TRBJ2-7,TRBV27,CASSPRAGRGQYF
NA,TRBV6-1,CASSARGQGTSGMKSYEQYF
TRBJ2-1,TRBV19,CASMDKTYNEQFF
TRBJ2-1,TRBV2,CASTLALSSYNEQFF
TRBJ2-3,TRBV4-2,CASSQESGGTDTQYF
TRBJ2-7,TRBV6-1,CASSDKREGRSEQYF
TRBJ2-1,TRBV6-1,CASMESAAEQFF
TRBJ2-1,TRBV14,CASSLVLAVYNEQFF
TRBJ2-5,TRBV5-1,CASSSRDSLRQYF
TRBJ2-7,TRBV28,CASGEREGNYEQYF
TRBJ2-1,TRBV5-1,CASSLGTSGRYNEQFF
TRBJ2-7,TRBV7-9,CASSPLLGVAEQYF
TRBJ1-1,TRBV7-2,CASSAGQFTEAFF
TRBJ2-1,TRBV4-1,CASSQGGFPNEQFF
TRBJ2-2,TRBV9,CASSVASGRANTGELFF
TRBJ2-2,TRBV15,CATSRGGGGTGELFF
TRBJ1-5,TRBV27,CASSPRLTGDNQPQHF
TRBJ2-1,TRBV6-4,CASSDSSGSYNEQFF
TRBJ2-5,TRBV27,CASNSGLAGEETQYF
TRBJ2-3,TRBV11-3,CASSPGQGSSDTQYF
TRBJ2-6,TRBV28,CASSGTGPPFSGANVLTF
TRBJ2-1,TRBV28,CASSRVTQGQNEQFF
TRBJ2-3,TRBV2,CASMWSRDQYF
TRBJ2-1,TRBV7-9,CSSSNPAGVQNEQFF
TRBJ2-1,TRBV10-3,CAMRQGEIDNEQFF
TRBJ2-7,TRBV20-1,CSATRNEQYF
TRBJ1-4,TRBV27,CASSVQGLNEKLFF
TRBJ1-1,TRBV7-9,CASSLAGARNTEAFF